What follows are 2 T cell receptor beta chains derived from one specimen sequenced in a study of neurological immune-mediated disorders. One entry per CDR3 protein results from TCRdb running MiXCR on the 5' RACE reads. The table includes 57,000 or so distinct CDR3 sequences, more than 7.5% detected once. Time point described: longitudinal time-point 2. The sample taken for sequencing was PBMCs. The receptors were sampled from a man aged 25 to 45 in good health.

This clonotype occurred a few times. It may be a read error: a sequence one base away is much more abundant. V gene TRBV7-9 combines with J gene TRBJ1-5; no clear D gene. CDR3 size: 13 residues. Germline V gene sequence: CDR1 SEHNR, CDR2 FQNEAQ (reference sequence). The CDR3 loop reads CASTKDGDQTQHF. The CDR3 region has the DNA TGTGCCAGCACCAAGGACGGGGATCAGACCCAGCATTTT.

Only a few counts were recorded for this clonotype. This chain uses TRBV12-2 with TRBJ2-1; the table calls TRBD1, which could not be checked here. TRBV12-2 is deemed a pseudogene. The CDR3 is 16 amino acids. CDR3 in DNA: TGTGCAAGTCGCCACAGGACAGGGGGACCCTACAATGAGCAGTTCTTC. It is translated as CASRHRTGGPYNEQFF.